These 30 T cell receptor beta chains were sequenced from one sample in a study of Ad26.COV2.S vaccination and SARS-CoV-2 variants. Sequencing was performed with immunoSEQ multiplex PCR; in TCRdb, only in-frame clones are kept and a portion is missing. The table shows under 300,000 clones, with roughly 85% occurring only once. Treatment noted: around 19 received Ad26.COV2.S at low or high dose, single or two shots; 5 received placebo; per-sample allocation not given. Vaccine and placebo recipients were sampled on day 63 after the first injection. The source was peripheral blood, collected in a trial of Ad26.COV2.S vaccine versus placebo. The receptors shown here come from a person between 18 and 59 years old who received the Ad26.COV2.S COVID-19 vaccine or a placebo.

This clone was counted a single time. The rearrangement links TRBV5-6 to TRBJ1-2; perhaps TRBD1 as D (5 bases). CDR1 and CDR2 from the germline V gene are SGHDT and YYEEEE. The V and J ends lost 4 bases and 1 base respectively, with 11 bases between them. The CDR3 runs 14 residues. In DNA, the CDR3 is TGTGCCAGCAGCCCCCCGGGGGTTAACTATGGCTACACCTTC. This translates into CASSPPGVNYGYTF.

The chain joins TRBV4-3 to TRBJ2-7; TRBD1 is a possible D gene (6 bases). CDR3 size: 19 residues. CDR1 LGHNA and CDR2 YSLEER come from the germline V gene. Trimming shortened V by 0 bases and J by 4 bases, and 25 bases separated the two germline ends. This CDR3 reads CASSQDSYTGTVVGYEQYF. The CDR3 DNA reads as TGCGCCAGCAGCCAAGATTCATATACAGGGACGGTTGTAGGGTACGAGCAGTACTTC.

The rearrangement joins TRBV18 to TRBJ2-7, with D unresolved. CDR3 length: 14 amino acids. Looked up from germline, CDR1 is KGHSH and CDR2 is LQKENI. V lost 2 bases, J lost 3 bases, and 11 bases lay in between. The CDR3 loop reads CASSPEGRDYEQYF. CDR3 in DNA: TGTGCCAGCTCACCAGAAGGTAGGGACTACGAGCAGTACTTC.

The rearrangement links TRBV5-6 to TRBJ2-7; 8 bases map to TRBD2. Germline assignment: CDR1 SGHDT and CDR2 YYEEEE. After removal of 3 bases from V and 6 bases from J, the junction contained 5 bases not matched to a gene. The CDR3 has 13 residues. CDR3 sequence reads: CASSSAGEVEQYV. The CDR3 DNA reads as TGTGCCAGCAGCTCAGCGGGAGAAGTCGAGCAGTACGTC.

The chain joins TRBV19 to TRBJ1-4; D uncertain. Germline-derived CDR1 and CDR2 are LNHDA and SQIVND (reference sequence). Trimming took 4 bases from V and 7 from J, leaving 10 bases between them. This CDR3 region has 13 residues. CDR3 DNA: TGTGCCAGTAGTAGGTCCAGCGGTGAAAAACTGTTTTTT. It specifies CASSRSSGEKLFF.

This clone showed up just once. The chain recombines TRBV27 with TRBJ1-6; D call uncertain. The CDR3 sequence is 14 residues long. Per germline, CDR1 MNHEY and CDR2 SMNVEV (reference sequence). Trimming shortened V by 5 bases and J by 8 bases, and 13 bases separated the two germline ends. The CDR3 region is CASSPTLMYSPLHF. CDR3 nucleotides: TGTGCCAGCAGTCCAACTTTAATGTATTCACCCCTCCACTTT.

The V and J genes are TRBV6-5 and TRBJ2-7, with TRBD2 as a possible D gene (5 bases). Germline V gives CDR1 MNHEY, CDR2 SVGAGI. The V and J ends lost 0 bases and 0 bases respectively, with 12 bases between them. The CDR3 runs to 16 residues. CDR3 DNA sequence: TGTGCCAGCAGTTACTCGACCGGGGAGACCTCCTACGAGCAGTACTTC. Protein sequence: CASSYSTGETSYEQYF.

The V call is TRBV4-3, the J call TRBJ1-2; perhaps TRBD1 as D (5 bases). The CDR3 is made up of 16 amino acids. Germline V CDR1 and CDR2: LGHNA, YSLEER. Trimming stripped 1 base from V and 0 bases from J, with 12 bases between. Here the CDR3 reads CASSQAKGFANYGYTF. As DNA, the CDR3 is TGCGCCAGCAGCCAAGCCAAGGGGTTTGCTAACTATGGCTACACCTTC.

This chain connects TRBV18 to TRBJ2-1; the match to TRBD1 covers 10 bases. Germline CDR1 reads KGHSH; CDR2 reads LQKENI. The CDR3 runs 17 residues. Trimming took 2 bases from V and 9 from J; bases not matched to a gene: 13. CDR3 bases: TGTGCCAGCTCACCATTATCCGGGACAGGGGCGGGAAGTGAGCAGTTCTTC. Translating it yields CASSPLSGTGAGSEQFF.

The V and J genes are TRBV5-5 and TRBJ1-5; perhaps TRBD1 as D (6 bases). The length of the CDR3 is 15 residues. V lost 6 bases and J 1 base, leaving 14 bases between the germline ends. CDR1 is SGHKS, CDR2 YYEKEE, per germline (reference sequence). This CDR3 reads CASTLGGISNQPQHF. The CDR3 DNA is TGTGCCAGCACCTTAGGGGGTATAAGCAATCAGCCCCAGCATTTT.

The chain employs TRBV7-2 and TRBJ2-7; no clear D gene. From germline, CDR1 is SGHTA and CDR2 FQGNSA. The CDR3 consists of 13 residues. The V end was cut by 6 bases, the J end by 2 bases, with 11 bases between. CDR3 region: CASRPSETYEQYF. The CDR3 DNA reads as TGTGCCAGCAGGCCATCGGAGACCTACGAGCAGTACTTC.

The chain couples TRBV3-1 (or the pseudogene TRBV3-2) to TRBJ1-6; TRBD1 is a possible D gene (6 bases). CDR3 size: 15 residues. Germline lookup yields CDR1 LGHDT and CDR2 YNNKEL (reference sequence). Between the trimmed V and J ends, which lost 3 bases and 7 bases, there was a span of 13 bases. The CDR3 DNA follows: TGTGCCAGCAGCCACTCGACAGGCCTCAATTCACCCCTCCACTTT. Protein: CASSHSTGLNSPLHF.

This sequence joins TRBV18 and TRBJ2-5; 8 bases are a match to TRBD2. The CDR3 is 15 residues long. V shed 3 bases and J 5 bases; nucleotides not matched to a gene: 8. CDR1 is KGHSH, CDR2 LQKENI, per germline. The CDR3 DNA reads TGTGCCAGCTCACCGTTAGCGGGGAGAGGGGAGACCCAGTACTTC. Encoded protein: CASSPLAGRGETQYF.

This clone occurred once. The chain uses TRBV20-1 and TRBJ2-5, with a possible D match to TRBD1 (6 bases). The CDR3 runs to 11 residues. Looked up from germline, CDR1 is DFQATT and CDR2 is SNEGSKA (reference sequence). This CDR3 reads CRAGALGSQYF. The DNA for the CDR3 is TGCAGGGCAGGGGCTCTTGGGTCCCAGTACTTC.

The V call is TRBV7-8, the J call TRBJ1-5; D remains ambiguous. V was shortened by 1 base and J by 1 base, with 11 bases between the two germline ends. The CDR3 has 16 amino acids. Germline V gene lookup returns CDR1 SGHVS and CDR2 FQNEAQ. CDR3 sequence reads: CASSLVGTMSNQPQHF. The CDR3, as DNA: TGTGCCAGCAGCTTAGTAGGAACGATGAGCAATCAGCCCCAGCATTTT.

The chain is built from TRBV27 and TRBJ2-2; the D is unclear. V gave up 3 bases and J gave up 5 bases, with 10 bases separating them. Germline V gives CDR1 MNHEY, CDR2 SMNVEV (reference sequence). The CDR3 is 14 amino acids. The CDR3 is CASSFIGRTGELFF. The DNA of the CDR3 is TGTGCCAGCAGTTTTATTGGTAGGACCGGGGAGCTGTTTTTT.

The chain employs TRBV13 and TRBJ1-4; no definite D call. CDR3 length: 14 amino acids. The V and J ends lost 5 bases and 10 bases respectively, with 17 bases between them. CDR1 is PRHDT and CDR2 is FYEKMQ in the germline V gene (reference sequence). The CDR3 nucleotides read TGTGCCAGCAGCCCTATGGAAAATAGTGGAAAACTGTTTTTT. It codes for CASSPMENSGKLFF.

The rearrangement joins TRBV28 to TRBJ2-2, with a tentative D call TRBD2 (5 bases). Germline-derived CDR1 and CDR2 are MDHEN and SYDVKM. V was pared by 5 bases and J by 1 base, with 11 bases between. This CDR3 spans 15 amino acids. This chain's CDR3 is CASSLPGVNTGELFF. Here the CDR3 DNA reads TGTGCCAGCAGTCTCCCCGGGGTGAACACCGGGGAGCTGTTTTTT. The complete variable domain, with remaining parts taken from reference TRBV28 and TRBJ2-2, reads DVKVTQSSRYLVKRTGEKVFLECVQDMDHENMFWYRQDPGLGLRLIYFSYDVKMKEKGDIPEGYSVSREKKERFSLILESASTNQTSMYLCASSLPGVNTGELFFGEGSRLTVL.

J is TRBJ2-2 and V is TRBV5-1, with D uncertain. Germline CDR1 SGHRS, CDR2 YFSETQ. This CDR3 has 13 residues. The germline V and J ends were trimmed by 5 bases and 7 bases, with 12 bases remaining between them. The CDR3: CASSNRASGELFF. The CDR3 coding sequence is TGCGCCAGCAGTAACCGCGCTAGCGGGGAGCTGTTTTTT.

V is TRBV5-1 and J is TRBJ2-7, with TRBD1 matching 9 bases. This CDR3 has 15 residues. The germline gives CDR1 SGHRS, CDR2 YFSETQ. V lost 4 bases, J lost 12 bases, and 17 bases stayed unmatched. CDR3 region: CASSAVPGQGSARYF. CDR3 DNA sequence: TGCGCCAGCAGCGCCGTCCCGGGACAGGGTTCAGCAAGGTACTTC.

The V and J genes are TRBV6-5 and TRBJ1-2; tentative D call: TRBD1 (5 bases). Germline CDR1 is MNHEY and CDR2 is SVGAGI. The CDR3 is 13 amino acids. The V end lost 6 bases, the J end lost 2 bases, and 10 bases lay between the germline ends. The CDR3 region is CASSRDGNYGYTF. CDR3 DNA sequence: TGTGCCAGCAGCAGGGACGGAAACTATGGCTACACCTTC.

This sequence joins TRBV27 and TRBJ1-5, with 7 bases identical to TRBD1. The CDR3 has 13 residues. The ends lost 6 bases at V and 3 bases at J; junction bases unmatched: 2. Germline lookup yields CDR1 MNHEY and CDR2 SMNVEV (reference sequence). The CDR3 sequence is CASRTGTNQPQHF. The CDR3 DNA follows: TGTGCCAGCAGGACAGGGACCAATCAGCCCCAGCATTTT.

This chain connects TRBV4-1 to TRBJ2-3; D unresolved. V lost 3 bases, J lost 1 base, and 5 bases lay in between. Germline-derived CDR1 and CDR2 are MGHRA and YSYEKL. The CDR3 runs to 13 residues. CDR3 residues: CASSHQGTDTQYF. The DNA for the CDR3 is TGCGCCAGCAGCCACCAGGGCACAGATACGCAGTATTTT.

This chain links TRBV14 with TRBJ2-3; no reliable D call. Trimming shortened V by 0 bases and J by 2 bases, and 9 bases separated the two germline ends. This CDR3 is 15 amino acids long. Germline CDR1 and CDR2: SGHDN and FVKESK. The CDR3: CASSQDKLITDTQYF. The CDR3 DNA is TGTGCCAGCAGCCAAGATAAACTCATCACAGATACGCAGTATTTT.

This clone has a single count. The gene calls are TRBV5-8 and TRBJ1-1; 8 nucleotides line up with TRBD1. Germline V gene data show CDR1 as SGHTS and CDR2 as YDEGEE. The length of the CDR3 is 15 residues. The ends lost 4 bases at V and 7 bases at J; junction bases unmatched: 12. The CDR3 is CASSLLTGEGSEAFF. The CDR3 DNA is TGTGCCAGCAGCCTATTGACAGGGGAGGGGAGTGAAGCTTTCTTT.

V gene TRBV5-1 combines with J gene TRBJ2-3; 9 bases match TRBD2. The junction had 2 bases not matched to a gene; V was cut back by 0 bases and J by 6 bases. Germline values: CDR1 SGHRS, CDR2 YFSETQ. The CDR3 is 14 amino acids. The CDR3 coding sequence is TGCGCCAGCAGCTTGGAGCGGGAGGAGGATACGCAGTATTTT. Translation: CASSLEREEDTQYF.

The chain links TRBV6-5 to TRBJ2-7; tentatively, D is TRBD1 (5 bases). Germline CDR1 MNHEY, CDR2 SVGAGI. V was trimmed by 0 bases and J by 0 bases, leaving 9 bases between them. The CDR3 runs to 15 residues. This CDR3 reads CASSYSTGFSYEQYF. The CDR3, as DNA: TGTGCCAGCAGTTACTCTACAGGCTTCTCCTACGAGCAGTACTTC.

A few counts support this clone. CDR3 in amino acids: CASSPSPGDSPLHF. The CDR3 nucleotides are TGTGCCAGCTCACCATCCCCAGGGGATTCACCCCTCCACTTT. This chain uses TRBV18 with TRBJ1-6; weak D call: TRBD1 (6 bases). V was shortened by 2 bases and J by 8 bases, with 10 bases between the two germline ends. Germline V gives CDR1 KGHSH, CDR2 LQKENI. The CDR3 contains 14 residues.

The genes are TRBV3-1 (or the pseudogene TRBV3-2) and TRBJ1-2, with 8 bases lining up with TRBD1. Germline lookup yields CDR1 LGHDT and CDR2 YNNKEL (reference sequence). The CDR3 contains 14 residues. Trimming took 4 bases from V and 5 from J; bases not matched to a gene: 6. The CDR3 DNA is TGTGCCAGCAGCCCTAACAGGGGGTGGTATGGCTACACCTTC. Protein: CASSPNRGWYGYTF.

The chain combines TRBV19 with TRBJ1-3; D uncertain. The CDR3 has 16 residues. In germline, CDR1 is LNHDA, CDR2 SQIVND (reference sequence). V lost 2 bases and J 0 bases, leaving 11 bases between the germline ends. CDR3 in DNA: TGTGCCAGTAGTATACGGGCTCCCTACTCTGGAAACACCATATATTTT. Protein: CASSIRAPYSGNTIYF.